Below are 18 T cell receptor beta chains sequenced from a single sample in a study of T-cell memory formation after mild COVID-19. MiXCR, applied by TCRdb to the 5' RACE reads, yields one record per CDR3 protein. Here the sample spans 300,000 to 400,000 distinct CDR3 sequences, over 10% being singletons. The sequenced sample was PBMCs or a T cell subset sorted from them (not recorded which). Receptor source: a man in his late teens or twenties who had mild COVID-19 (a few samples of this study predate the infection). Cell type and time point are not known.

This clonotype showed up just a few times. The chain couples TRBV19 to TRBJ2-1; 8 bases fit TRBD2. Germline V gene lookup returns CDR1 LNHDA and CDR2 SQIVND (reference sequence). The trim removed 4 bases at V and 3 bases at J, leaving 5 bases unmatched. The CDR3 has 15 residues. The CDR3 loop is CASSTGLEYYNEQFF. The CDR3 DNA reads TGTGCCAGTAGTACGGGACTAGAGTACTACAATGAGCAGTTCTTC.

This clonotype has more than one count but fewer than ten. The CDR3 DNA is TGCAGTGCCACTAGCGGGGGGGCCCCTAGCACAGATACGCAGTATTTT. The encoded protein is CSATSGGAPSTDTQYF. The chain recombines TRBV20-1 with TRBJ2-3, with TRBD2 matching over 13 bases. After removal of 6 bases from V and 0 bases from J, the junction contained 6 bases not matched to a gene. The germline V gene encodes CDR1 DFQATT and CDR2 SNEGSKA (reference sequence). The CDR3 runs 16 residues.

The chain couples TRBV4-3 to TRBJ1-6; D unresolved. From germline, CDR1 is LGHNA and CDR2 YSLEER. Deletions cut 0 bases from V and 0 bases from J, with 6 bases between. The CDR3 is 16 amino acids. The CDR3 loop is CASSQDRISYNSPLHF. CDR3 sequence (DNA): TGCGCCAGCAGCCAAGATCGTATCTCCTATAATTCACCCCTCCACTTT.

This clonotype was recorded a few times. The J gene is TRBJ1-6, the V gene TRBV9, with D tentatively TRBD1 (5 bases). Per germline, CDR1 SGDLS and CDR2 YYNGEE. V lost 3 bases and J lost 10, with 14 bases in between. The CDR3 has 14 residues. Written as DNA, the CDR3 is TGTGCCAGCAGCGAGAGAGGGGCAGAATCACCCCTCCACTTT. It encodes CASSERGAESPLHF. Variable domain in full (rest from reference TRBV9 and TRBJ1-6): DSGVTQTPKHLITATGQRVTLRCSPRSGDLSVYWYQQSLDQGLQFLIQYYNGEERAKGNILERFSAQQFPDLHSELNLSSLELGDSALYFCASSERGAESPLHFGNGTRLTVT.

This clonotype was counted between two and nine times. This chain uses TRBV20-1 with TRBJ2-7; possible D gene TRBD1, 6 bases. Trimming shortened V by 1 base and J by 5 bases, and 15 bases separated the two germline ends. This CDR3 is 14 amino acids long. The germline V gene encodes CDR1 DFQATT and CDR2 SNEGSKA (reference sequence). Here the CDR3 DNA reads TGCAGTGCTAGAGTTGAGAACAGGGCCCACGAGCAGTACTTC. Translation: CSARVENRAHEQYF.

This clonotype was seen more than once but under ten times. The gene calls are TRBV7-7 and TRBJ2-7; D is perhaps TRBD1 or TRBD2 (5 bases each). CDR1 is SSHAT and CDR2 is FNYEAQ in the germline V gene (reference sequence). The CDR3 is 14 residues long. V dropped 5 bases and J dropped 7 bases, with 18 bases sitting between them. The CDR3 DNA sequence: TGTGCCAGCAGCAGAGGACCCGGGGCACCGGAGCAGTACTTC. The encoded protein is CASSRGPGAPEQYF. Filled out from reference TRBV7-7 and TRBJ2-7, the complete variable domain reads GAGVSQSPRYKVTKRGQDVTLRCDPISSHATLYWYQQALGQGPEFLTYFNYEAQPDKSGLPSDRFSAERPEGSISTLTIQRTEQRDSAMYRCASSRGPGAPEQYFGPGTRLTVT.

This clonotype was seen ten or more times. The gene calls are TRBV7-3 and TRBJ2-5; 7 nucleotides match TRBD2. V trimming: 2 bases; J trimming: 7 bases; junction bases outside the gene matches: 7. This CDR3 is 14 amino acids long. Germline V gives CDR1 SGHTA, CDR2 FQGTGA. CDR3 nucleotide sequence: TGTGCCAGCAGCTTACGCGGGGGTCAGGGGACCCAGTACTTC. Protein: CASSLRGGQGTQYF.

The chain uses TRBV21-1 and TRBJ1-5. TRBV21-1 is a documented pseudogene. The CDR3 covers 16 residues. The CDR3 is CASSNLSYPGNQPQHF. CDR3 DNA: TGTGCCAGCAGCAACTTGAGTTATCCGGGCAATCAGCCCCAGCATTTT.

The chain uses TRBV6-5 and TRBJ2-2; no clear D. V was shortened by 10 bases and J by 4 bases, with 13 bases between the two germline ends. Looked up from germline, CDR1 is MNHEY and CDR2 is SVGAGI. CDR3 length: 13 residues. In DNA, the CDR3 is TGTGCCACCAAGCCGAGAGCCACCGGGGAGCTGTTTTTT. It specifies CATKPRATGELFF.

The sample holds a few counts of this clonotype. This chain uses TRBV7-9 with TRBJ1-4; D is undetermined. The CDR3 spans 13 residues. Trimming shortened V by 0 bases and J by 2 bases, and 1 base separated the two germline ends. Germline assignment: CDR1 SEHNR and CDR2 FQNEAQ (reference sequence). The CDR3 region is CASSLATNEKLFF. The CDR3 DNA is TGTGCCAGCAGCTTAGCCACTAATGAAAAACTGTTTTTT.

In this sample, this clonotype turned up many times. The CDR3 is CASSSTAMNTEAFF. In DNA, the CDR3 is TGTGCCAGCAGCTCAACAGCGATGAACACTGAAGCTTTCTTT. The rearrangement uses TRBV12-3 or TRBV12-4 and TRBJ1-1; D uncertain. V gave up 6 bases and J gave up 0 bases, with 11 bases separating them. CDR3 size: 14 residues.

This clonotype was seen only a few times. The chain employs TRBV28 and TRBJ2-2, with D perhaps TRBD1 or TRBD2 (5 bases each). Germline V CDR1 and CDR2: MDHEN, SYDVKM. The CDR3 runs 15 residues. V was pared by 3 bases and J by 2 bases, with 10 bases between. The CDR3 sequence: CASSFPGANTGELFF. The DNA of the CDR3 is TGTGCCAGCAGTTTCCCCGGGGCCAACACCGGGGAGCTGTTTTTT.

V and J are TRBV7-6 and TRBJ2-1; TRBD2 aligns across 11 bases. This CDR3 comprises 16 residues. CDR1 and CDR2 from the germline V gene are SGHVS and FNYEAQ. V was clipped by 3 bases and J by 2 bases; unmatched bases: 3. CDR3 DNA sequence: TGTGCCAGCAGCTTTAGCGGGGGGGTCGCCTACAATGAGCAGTTCTTC. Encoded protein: CASSFSGGVAYNEQFF.

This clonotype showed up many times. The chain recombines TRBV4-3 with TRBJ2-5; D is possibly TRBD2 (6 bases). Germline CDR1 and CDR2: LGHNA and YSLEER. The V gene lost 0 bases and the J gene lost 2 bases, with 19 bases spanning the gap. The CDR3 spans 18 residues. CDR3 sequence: CASSQDWDWRGWQETQYF. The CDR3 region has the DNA TGCGCCAGCAGCCAAGATTGGGACTGGCGGGGCTGGCAAGAGACCCAGTACTTC.

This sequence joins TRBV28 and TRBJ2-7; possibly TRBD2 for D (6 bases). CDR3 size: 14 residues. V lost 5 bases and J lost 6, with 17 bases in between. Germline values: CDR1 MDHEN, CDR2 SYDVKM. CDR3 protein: CASSVPGVWSEQYV. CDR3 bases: TGTGCCAGCAGTGTGCCGGGGGTCTGGAGCGAGCAGTACGTC.

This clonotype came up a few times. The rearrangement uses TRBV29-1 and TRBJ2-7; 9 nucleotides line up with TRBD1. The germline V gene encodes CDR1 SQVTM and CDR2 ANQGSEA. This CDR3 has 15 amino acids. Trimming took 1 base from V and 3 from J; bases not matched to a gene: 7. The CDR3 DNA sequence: TGCAGCGTTGAAGGGGGAACAGGGGGCCGCTACGAGCAGTACTTC. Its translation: CSVEGGTGGRYEQYF.

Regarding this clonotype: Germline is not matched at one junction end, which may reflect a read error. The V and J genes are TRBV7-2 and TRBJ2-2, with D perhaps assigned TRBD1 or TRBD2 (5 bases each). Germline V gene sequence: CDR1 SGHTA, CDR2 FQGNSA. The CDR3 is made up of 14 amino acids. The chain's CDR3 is CDSSRDGNTGELFF. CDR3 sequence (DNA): TGTGACAGCAGCCGGGACGGGAACACCGGGGAGCTGTTTTTT.

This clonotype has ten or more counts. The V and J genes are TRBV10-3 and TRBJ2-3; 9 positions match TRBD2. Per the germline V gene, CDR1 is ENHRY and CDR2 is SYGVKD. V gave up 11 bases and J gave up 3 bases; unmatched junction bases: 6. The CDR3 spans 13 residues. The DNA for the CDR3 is TGTGCCGCAACGGGACTAGCAACAGATACGCAGTATTTT. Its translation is CAATGLATDTQYF.